The 32 T cell receptor beta chains given below trace back to one sample, sequenced in a study of blood T cell repertoires in COVID-19. The repertoire was sequenced with immunoSEQ multiplex PCR; TCRdb's copy has only in-frame clones and lacks some. The data hold about 240,000 clones, with about four fifths observed a single time. The sample taken for sequencing was peripheral blood. The source is an elderly woman with acute or convalescent COVID-19.

J is TRBJ1-1 and V is TRBV15; possibly TRBD1 for D (5 bases). Trimming removed 2 bases at V and 10 bases at J, with 11 bases between. CDR1 and CDR2 from the germline V gene are LNHNV and YYDKDF (reference sequence). CDR3 length: 12 residues. CDR3 bases: TGTGCCACCAGCAGACCCGGGACTCTAGCTTTCTTT. It translates to CATSRPGTLAFF.

The CDR3 loop reads CASTSGRSNQPQHF. In nucleotides, the CDR3 is TGTGCCAGCACGTCAGGGAGGTCCAATCAGCCCCAGCATTTT. The rearrangement uses TRBV2 and TRBJ1-5, with D maybe TRBD1 (5 bases). CDR1 is SNHLY, CDR2 FYNNEI, per germline. Trimming removed 7 bases from V and 3 bases from J, with 13 bases in between. This CDR3 has 14 residues.

This clone showed up just a few times. The chain is built from TRBV7-8 and TRBJ1-4, with 7 bases lining up with TRBD1. Trimming at V came to 0 bases and at J to 8 bases, leaving 9 bases not matched to a gene. The CDR3 has 16 residues. The V gene's germline CDR1 is SGHVS and CDR2 FQNEAQ. This CDR3 reads CASSLALRQGVEKLFF. CDR3 sequence (DNA): TGTGCCAGCAGCTTAGCGCTTAGGCAGGGGGTAGAAAAACTGTTTTTT.

This chain links TRBV7-9 with TRBJ2-5; a weak D match, TRBD2 (6 bases). The CDR3 is 15 amino acids. The V end was cut by 5 bases, the J end by 4 bases, with 17 bases between. CDR1 SEHNR and CDR2 FQNEAQ come from the germline V gene (reference sequence). CDR3 sequence: CASSPIPGRPETQYF. As DNA, the CDR3 is TGTGCCAGCAGCCCAATACCTGGGAGGCCAGAGACCCAGTACTTC.

The chain is built from TRBV9 and TRBJ2-5; 7 bases are a match to TRBD1. Germline CDR1 SGDLS, CDR2 YYNGEE. The trim removed 4 bases at V and 2 bases at J, leaving 5 bases unmatched. CDR3 length equals 14 residues. The CDR3 DNA reads TGTGCCAGCAGCTCCCGACAGGGACAAGAGACCCAGTACTTC. This encodes CASSSRQGQETQYF.

This clone showed up many times. This chain links TRBV7-9 with TRBJ1-6, with D possibly being TRBD1 (6 bases). CDR3 length: 14 amino acids. The germline V and J ends were trimmed by 0 bases and 9 bases, with 9 bases remaining between them. Germline V gene lookup returns CDR1 SEHNR and CDR2 FQNEAQ (reference sequence). The DNA for the CDR3 is TGTGCCAGCAGCTTAGCTGGGGGCGGTTCACCCCTCCACTTT. The encoded protein is CASSLAGGGSPLHF.

The chain links TRBV19 to TRBJ2-5, with D unresolved. CDR3 length equals 11 residues. V lost 10 bases, J lost 5 bases, and 11 bases lay in between. Germline V gives CDR1 LNHDA, CDR2 SQIVND (reference sequence). The CDR3 protein is CATLFGETQYF. The CDR3 region has the DNA TGTGCCACTTTATTCGGGGAGACCCAGTACTTC.

The J gene is TRBJ1-1, the V gene TRBV3-1 (or the pseudogene TRBV3-2); possibly TRBD1 for D (5 bases). The CDR3 is made up of 16 amino acids. Looked up from germline, CDR1 is LGHDT and CDR2 is YNNKEL (reference sequence). With 9 bases removed from V and 5 bases from J, the gap between germline ends came to 25 bases. CDR3 DNA: TGTGCCAGTGGCCCGGGACTGGCGACTTTTGGGACTGAAGCTTTCTTT. This gives the protein CASGPGLATFGTEAFF.

The chain combines TRBV28 with TRBJ2-1; D is ambiguous. Germline assignment: CDR1 MDHEN and CDR2 SYDVKM. V was shortened by 2 bases and J by 12 bases, with 11 bases between the two germline ends. This CDR3 region has 12 residues. The CDR3, as DNA: TGTGCCAGCAGTTTAAATCCCGTCGGGCAGTTCTTC. As protein: CASSLNPVGQFF.

This clone was observed many times. The chain links TRBV6-6 to TRBJ1-5; D may be TRBD1 (5 bases). The germline gives CDR1 MNHNY, CDR2 SVGAGI (reference sequence). The CDR3 length is 16 residues. Trimming shortened V by 6 bases and J by 2 bases, and 17 bases separated the two germline ends. As DNA, the CDR3 is TGTGCCAGCAGATCTCAGGGCCGGGCCCGCAATCAGCCCCAGCATTTT. Translating it yields CASRSQGRARNQPQHF.

The chain employs TRBV5-6 and TRBJ2-2; D not resolved. The ends were cut back, 3 bases at V and 0 bases at J, with 9 bases in the middle. This CDR3 is 15 amino acids long. CDR1 is SGHDT, CDR2 YYEEEE, per germline. The CDR3 spells CASSSTRPNTGELFF. The CDR3 DNA follows: TGTGCCAGCAGCTCGACACGGCCGAACACCGGGGAGCTGTTTTTT.

This chain connects TRBV3-1 (or the pseudogene TRBV3-2) to TRBJ2-7, with TRBD2 matching over 7 bases. The CDR3 spans 14 residues. V gave up 2 bases and J gave up 1 base; unmatched junction bases: 2. Germline V lookup: CDR1 LGHDT, CDR2 YNNKEL (reference sequence). This CDR3 reads CASSQRGRSYEQYF. The CDR3 nucleotides read TGTGCCAGCAGCCAACGCGGGAGATCCTACGAGCAGTACTTC.

The genes are TRBV11-1 and TRBJ2-3; 8 bases are a match to TRBD1. The V gene's germline CDR1 is SGHAT and CDR2 FQDESV (reference sequence). The CDR3 spans 16 residues. V dropped 3 bases and J dropped 3; count of bases not matched to a gene: 8. The CDR3 loop is CASSLGQDIATDTQYF. The CDR3 bases are TGTGCCAGCAGCTTGGGACAGGACATCGCAACAGATACGCAGTATTTT.

This clone was seen only a few times. The CDR3 region has the DNA TGTGCCTGGAGTGCAGAAGGGGGCGGTCAGCCCCAGCATTTT. It specifies CAWSAEGGGQPQHF. The chain carries TRBV30 and TRBJ1-5; TRBD1 aligns across 7 bases. The CDR3 totals 14 residues. Germline assignment: CDR1 GTSNPN and CDR2 SVGIG (reference sequence). V lost 1 base and J lost 6; bases outside the gene matches: 6.

The J gene is TRBJ1-4, the V gene TRBV11-2; the D is unclear. This CDR3 has 12 residues. Germline V gene sequence: CDR1 SGHAT, CDR2 FQNNGV. V was trimmed by 5 bases and J by 5 bases, leaving 6 bases between them. The CDR3 nucleotides are TGTGCCAGCAGCCACAGAAATGAAAAACTGTTTTTT. Its protein is CASSHRNEKLFF.

CDR3 region: CASSPYRDRHSYEQYF. CDR3 sequence (DNA): TGTGCCAGCTCACCGTACCGGGACAGGCACTCCTACGAGCAGTACTTC. This chain uses TRBV18 with TRBJ2-7; 8 nucleotides line up with TRBD1. The CDR3 is made up of 16 amino acids. Germline V gives CDR1 KGHSH, CDR2 LQKENI. J was trimmed by 0 bases and V by 3 bases; bases with no gene match: 7.

This chain links TRBV28 with TRBJ1-3; tentatively, D is TRBD1 (5 bases). This CDR3 is built from 15 residues. V lost 5 bases and J lost 0, with 11 bases in between. Germline V gene lookup returns CDR1 MDHEN and CDR2 SYDVKM. The CDR3, as DNA: TGTGCCAGCAGTCCTGCAGGGTACTCTGGAAACACCATATATTTT. It yields the protein CASSPAGYSGNTIYF.

The V and J genes are TRBV7-3 and TRBJ2-2; possible D gene TRBD2, 6 bases. V lost 3 bases to trimming and J lost 2 bases, with 13 bases between them. CDR1 is SGHTA, CDR2 FQGTGA, per germline. This CDR3 is 16 amino acids long. The CDR3 DNA is TGTGCCAGCAGCTTGGAGGGATGGTTTAACACCGGGGAGCTGTTTTTT. Translating it yields CASSLEGWFNTGELFF.

This chain connects TRBV19 to TRBJ1-2, with 8 bases that match TRBD1. The CDR3 is 15 amino acids. J gave up 4 bases and V 6 bases, and 10 bases lay outside the gene matches. Germline CDR1 and CDR2: LNHDA and SQIVND (reference sequence). CDR3 DNA: TGTGCCAGTAGCAAAACTTCAGGGGGCGCCTATGGCTACACCTTC. Protein sequence: CASSKTSGGAYGYTF.

The chain employs TRBV28 and TRBJ1-5, with TRBD1 as a possible D gene (5 bases). The CDR3 runs to 17 residues. Germline assignment: CDR1 MDHEN and CDR2 SYDVKM. V lost 6 bases to trimming and J lost 3 bases, with 21 bases between them. CDR3 bases: TGTGCCAGCAGCCCCCATGGGGGGGGATCGGTCAATCAGCCCCAGCATTTT. This codes for CASSPHGGGSVNQPQHF.

On this clone: This same CDR3 is encoded by further DNA sequences in the sample. The chain recombines TRBV5-4 with TRBJ1-4, with 7 bases that match TRBD1. J was trimmed by 8 bases and V by 3 bases; bases with no gene match: 4. The germline V gene has CDR1 SGHNT and CDR2 YYREEE (reference sequence). The CDR3 contains 13 residues. CDR3 protein: CASSSRGGEKLFF. CDR3 DNA sequence: TGTGCCAGCAGCTCCCGAGGGGGCGAAAAACTGTTTTTT.

The chain recombines TRBV6-1 with TRBJ1-2; 10 nucleotides align to TRBD1. The CDR3 totals 19 residues. V shed 2 bases and J 8 bases; nucleotides not matched to a gene: 20. The germline gives CDR1 MNHNS, CDR2 SASEGT. The CDR3 DNA sequence: TGTGCCAGCAGTGAAATGGTAGCGCACCGGGACAGGGGACGTGGAGGCTACACCTTC. Amino acids: CASSEMVAHRDRGRGGYTF.

This chain connects TRBV9 to TRBJ1-1; TRBD1 matches 7 bases. The length of the CDR3 is 16 residues. The ends lost 3 bases at V and 0 bases at J; junction bases unmatched: 8. CDR1 and CDR2 (germline): SGDLS, YYNGEE. CDR3 in DNA: TGTGCCAGCAGCGGGAAACAGGGGATTATGAACACTGAAGCTTTCTTT. It yields the protein CASSGKQGIMNTEAFF.

The V gene is TRBV2, the J gene TRBJ1-3, with 8 bases lining up with TRBD1. Germline assignment: CDR1 SNHLY and CDR2 FYNNEI. V dropped 6 bases and J dropped 0; count of bases not matched to a gene: 7. The CDR3 runs 16 residues. CDR3 nucleotide sequence: TGTGCCAGCAGAGCAACCAGGGGGCTCTCTGGAAACACCATATATTTT. Its translation is CASRATRGLSGNTIYF.

This chain connects TRBV7-3 to TRBJ2-2, with 11 nucleotides matching TRBD1. The CDR3 has 15 amino acids. V lost 8 bases to trimming and J lost 2 bases; unmatched junction nucleotides: 4. Germline CDR1 reads SGHTA; CDR2 reads FQGTGA. CDR3 in amino acids: CASGTGGRNTGELFF. The CDR3 DNA sequence: TGTGCCAGCGGGACAGGGGGACGAAACACCGGGGAGCTGTTTTTT.

In nucleotides, the CDR3 is TGTGCCAGCAGTCCAACCGGGACAACCCCGGAGACCCAGTACTTC. Translation: CASSPTGTTPETQYF. The J gene is TRBJ2-5, the V gene TRBV7-6; D perhaps matches TRBD1 (6 bases). This CDR3 contains 15 residues. V lost 6 bases and J lost 5, with 19 bases in between. Germline CDR1 SGHVS, CDR2 FNYEAQ.

This clone was seen many times. The chain employs TRBV4-1 and TRBJ2-2; the match to TRBD2 covers 9 bases. V was clipped by 4 bases and J by 0 bases; unmatched bases: 12. The CDR3 is 19 residues long. CDR1 is MGHRA and CDR2 is YSYEKL in the germline V gene. The CDR3 sequence is CASSRATVSGGANTGELFF. The CDR3 nucleotides read TGCGCCAGCAGCCGAGCAACCGTTAGCGGGGGTGCGAACACCGGGGAGCTGTTTTTT.

The rearrangement uses TRBV5-1 and TRBJ1-2; unclear D gene. V lost 2 bases, J lost 2 bases, and 10 bases lay in between. This CDR3 has 14 amino acids. Germline V gene lookup returns CDR1 SGHRS and CDR2 YFSETQ. DNA of the CDR3: TGCGCCAGCAGCTTAGAGAGCGGGAACTATGGCTACACCTTC. The encoded protein is CASSLESGNYGYTF.

About this clone itself: This CDR3 is also generated by other DNA sequences in the sample. The rearrangement links TRBV7-3 to TRBJ1-3; unclear D gene. Between the trimmed V and J ends, which lost 2 bases and 4 bases, there was a span of 6 bases. There are 13 residues in the CDR3. CDR1 is SGHTA and CDR2 is FQGTGA in the germline V gene. CDR3 sequence: CASSLSQGNTIYF. CDR3 nucleotide sequence: TGTGCCAGCAGCTTATCACAGGGAAACACCATATATTTT.

The V and J genes are TRBV11-2 and TRBJ2-3; a weak D match, TRBD2 (6 bases). V dropped 5 bases and J dropped 4 bases, with 10 bases sitting between them. The CDR3 runs 13 residues. Germline assignment: CDR1 SGHAT and CDR2 FQNNGV. The CDR3 sequence: CASSLTSPDTQYF. The CDR3, as DNA: TGTGCCAGCAGCCTGACTAGTCCAGATACGCAGTATTTT.

This clone showed up just once. V is TRBV28 and J is TRBJ1-1, with a possible D match to TRBD1 (6 bases). V dropped 2 bases and J dropped 5 bases, with 15 bases sitting between them. This CDR3 region has 15 residues. The germline gives CDR1 MDHEN, CDR2 SYDVKM. CDR3 sequence reads: CASSLEQGLRTEAFF. The CDR3 DNA follows: TGTGCCAGCAGTTTAGAACAGGGCCTAAGGACTGAAGCTTTCTTT. Based on the CDR3 plus reference TRBV28 and TRBJ1-1, the full variable domain is DVKVTQSSRYLVKRTGEKVFLECVQDMDHENMFWYRQDPGLGLRLIYFSYDVKMKEKGDIPEGYSVSREKKERFSLILESASTNQTSMYLCASSLEQGLRTEAFFGQGTRLTVV.

The rearrangement joins TRBV9 to TRBJ2-1; possibly TRBD1 for D (5 bases). Trimming took off 0 bases at V and 7 bases at J, with 17 bases between the two ends. The CDR3 runs 16 residues. Per germline, CDR1 SGDLS and CDR2 YYNGEE. CDR3 region: CASSVGARVGFNEQFF. In DNA, the CDR3 is TGTGCCAGCAGCGTAGGGGCCAGGGTGGGTTTTAATGAGCAGTTCTTC.